A selection of T cell receptor beta chains follows, all from one sample in a study of immune evolution from preneoplasia to lung adenocarcinoma. TCRdb's table, derived via immunoSEQ multiplex PCR, lists solely in-frame clones and lacks some. This table holds about 7,900 clones, around 80% found once. The sequenced sample was FFPE adjacent normal lung tissue. Receptors originate from a person between 65 and 80 years old with lung adenocarcinoma. Both conserved end residues are part of each CDR3. The D gene is left open where the match is weak. Not every row has a clone size; where given, it reads once, few, many or a size class.

d_gene: TRBD2
v_gene: TRBV30
abundance: NA
j_gene: TRBJ2-7
CDR3aa: CAWSAGAGLAGLPYEQYF
CDR3nt: TGTGCCTGGAGTGCCGGTGCGGGACTAGCGGGCTTGCCCTACGAGCAGTACTTC

d_gene: NA
v_gene: TRBV6-5
abundance: NA
j_gene: TRBJ2-5
CDR3aa: CASSYSAAGEGETQYF
CDR3nt: TGTGCCAGCAGTTACTCGGCGGCAGGGGAGGGAGAGACCCAGTACTTC

d_gene: NA
v_gene: TRBV7-9
abundance: NA
j_gene: TRBJ2-5
CDR3aa: CASSLFVGRGGETQYF
CDR3nt: TGTGCCAGCAGCTTATTTGTGGGCAGGGGGGGAGAGACCCAGTACTTC

d_gene: NA
v_gene: TRBV27
abundance: NA
j_gene: TRBJ1-5
CDR3aa: CASRTLGSNQPQHF
CDR3nt: TGTGCCAGCAGGACCCTAGGGTCCAATCAGCCCCAGCATTTT

d_gene: TRBD2
v_gene: TRBV29-1
abundance: once
j_gene: TRBJ2-3
CDR3aa: CSVSLAGFTDTQYF
CDR3nt: TGCAGCGTTAGCCTAGCGGGGTTCACAGATACGCAGTATTTT

d_gene: NA
v_gene: TRBV27
abundance: NA
j_gene: TRBJ1-1
CDR3aa: CASSFTQTNTEAFF
CDR3nt: TGTGCCAGCAGTTTCACACAAACGAACACTGAAGCTTTCTTT

d_gene: NA
v_gene: TRBV30
abundance: NA
j_gene: TRBJ2-7
CDR3aa: CAWSEGGGTEQYF
CDR3nt: TGTGCCTGGAGTGAGGGTGGAGGGACCGAGCAGTACTTC

d_gene: NA
v_gene: TRBV29-1
abundance: NA
j_gene: TRBJ1-2
CDR3aa: CSALRPTGNYGYTF
CDR3nt: TGCAGCGCTCTACGGCCCACAGGGAACTATGGCTACACCTTC

d_gene: TRBD2
v_gene: TRBV4-1
abundance: NA
j_gene: TRBJ2-1
CDR3aa: CASSHTSGRSYNEQFF
CDR3nt: TGCGCCAGCAGCCATACTAGCGGGAGGAGTTACAATGAGCAGTTCTTC

d_gene: TRBD1
v_gene: TRBV30
abundance: NA
j_gene: TRBJ1-2
CDR3aa: CAWSVPGTGMRYTF
CDR3nt: TGTGCCTGGAGTGTACCCGGGACAGGGATGAGGTACACCTTC

d_gene: NA
v_gene: TRBV5-1
abundance: NA
j_gene: TRBJ2-6
CDR3aa: CASSLGLSGANVLTF
CDR3nt: TGCGCCAGCAGCTTGGGGCTCTCTGGGGCCAACGTCCTGACTTTC

d_gene: NA
v_gene: TRBV5-1
abundance: NA
j_gene: TRBJ2-1
CDR3aa: CASSLGQPLYNEQFF
CDR3nt: TGCGCCAGCAGCTTGGGGCAGCCGTTATACAATGAGCAGTTCTTC

d_gene: NA
v_gene: TRBV9
abundance: NA
j_gene: TRBJ2-7
CDR3aa: CASSVGQGTYEQYF
CDR3nt: TGTGCCAGCAGCGTGGGCCAGGGCACCTACGAGCAGTACTTC

d_gene: NA
v_gene: TRBV4-1
abundance: NA
j_gene: TRBJ1-3
CDR3aa: CASSPTGLPERTIYF
CDR3nt: TGCGCCAGCAGCCCGACGGGACTGCCCGAGCGGACCATATATTTT

d_gene: NA
v_gene: TRBV2
abundance: NA
j_gene: TRBJ2-7
CDR3aa: CASSEPPRGSPYEQYF
CDR3nt: TGTGCCAGCAGTGAACCCCCCAGGGGTTCTCCCTACGAGCAGTACTTC

d_gene: TRBD1
v_gene: TRBV30
abundance: NA
j_gene: TRBJ2-7
CDR3aa: CAWSRLNRGPYEQYF
CDR3nt: TGTGCCTGGAGTCGCCTCAATAGGGGGCCCTACGAGCAGTACTTC

d_gene: NA
v_gene: TRBV6-4
abundance: once
j_gene: TRBJ2-1
CDR3aa: CASSDTGEDEQFF
CDR3nt: TGTGCCAGCAGTGATACTGGAGAAGACGAGCAGTTCTTC

d_gene: NA
v_gene: TRBV5-4
abundance: NA
j_gene: TRBJ2-2
CDR3aa: CASSRVGGYTGELFF
CDR3nt: TGTGCCAGTTCCCGGGTCGGGGGATACACCGGGGAGCTGTTTTTT

d_gene: TRBD1
v_gene: TRBV5-6
abundance: NA
j_gene: TRBJ2-7
CDR3aa: CASRRPGQGDYEQYF
CDR3nt: TGTGCCAGCAGACGGCCGGGACAGGGAGACTACGAGCAGTACTTC

d_gene: NA
v_gene: TRBV6-1
abundance: NA
j_gene: TRBJ1-1
CDR3aa: CASSDWAENTEAFF
CDR3nt: TGTGCCAGCAGTGATTGGGCAGAGAACACTGAAGCTTTCTTT

d_gene: NA
v_gene: TRBV19
abundance: NA
j_gene: TRBJ2-3
CDR3aa: CASSITDTQYF
CDR3nt: TGTGCCAGTAGTATTACAGATACGCAGTATTTT

d_gene: NA
v_gene: TRBV13
abundance: NA
j_gene: TRBJ1-1
CDR3aa: CASSLNEGLNTEAFF
CDR3nt: TGTGCCAGCAGCTTGAACGAGGGCCTGAACACTGAAGCTTTCTTT

d_gene: NA
v_gene: TRBV29-1
abundance: NA
j_gene: TRBJ1-6
CDR3aa: CSVVSGGSSYNSPLHF
CDR3nt: TGCAGCGTTGTTTCGGGAGGGAGCTCCTATAATTCACCCCTCCACTTT